Sequencing of this T cell receptor beta chain was carried out in a study of T cells in Graves' hyperthyroidism and ophthalmopathy. Overall study findings and caveats: Ophthalmopathy could be told apart from stable hyperthyroidism with a 13 V-J model.

Criteria for exclusion of patients were uncontrolled infection, other autoimmune disease, pregnancy or lactation. Diagnosing involved the use of clinical symptoms, serum thyroxine and TRAb, thyroid ultrasound and orbital computed tomography. Around 9.8 ml fresh peripheral blood yielded the PBMCs. A remark on this clonotype: Its antigen is not identified.

Researchers amplified the TCR beta CDR3 regions from RNA transcripts. A first-round RT-PCR of the TCR CDR3 used the HTBI primer set. MiXCR was run by TCRdb on the multiplex PCR reads, yielding one entry per CDR3 protein. The data contain approximately 480,000 distinct CDR3 sequences, under 25% of them singletons. Trimming left V 3 bases short and J 5 bases short, with 13 bases between. Germline V gene lookup returns CDR1 KGHSH and CDR2 LQKENI. The CDR3 contains 14 residues. Source material: blood. The origin of this receptor is a man younger than 30 with Graves' hyperthyroidism. This chain connects TRBV18 to TRBJ2-5; possibly TRBD2 for D (6 bases). The CDR3 coding sequence is TGTGCCAGCTCACCGGACGGAGGGGTCGAGACCCAGTACTTC. Residues: CASSPDGGVETQYF.